Each of the 14 T cell receptor beta chains below was sequenced from the same sample in a study of graft-versus-host responses after intestinal transplantation. Repertoires were generated with immunoSEQ multiplex PCR, while TCRdb's copy carries only in-frame clones and drops some. This repertoire shows 9,900 or so clones, over 90% found once; its top ten account for roughly 3.5%. The sample consisted of PBMCs, taken 40 to 45 days after intestinal transplantation. Source of these receptors: a human patient who received an intestinal transplant, so some T cells may come from the graft donor.

CDR3 sequence: CASSLSPDREFYEQYF. The CDR3 nucleotides are TGTGCCAGCAGCTTGTCCCCGGACCGGGAGTTCTACGAGCAGTACTTC. The chain links TRBV11-2 to TRBJ2-7; a weak D match, TRBD2 (6 bases). Trimming took 3 bases from V and 3 from J, leaving 18 bases between them. The CDR3 has 16 amino acids. Germline V gene sequence: CDR1 SGHAT, CDR2 FQNNGV.

This clone was observed a single time. The gene calls are TRBV9 and TRBJ2-2; D is ambiguous. This CDR3 is built from 13 residues. Germline lookup yields CDR1 SGDLS and CDR2 YYNGEE. V lost 3 bases to trimming and J lost 2 bases, with 5 bases between them. The CDR3 DNA reads as TGTGCCAGCAGCGGGAGCAACACCGGGGAGCTGTTTTTT. Translated, it gives CASSGSNTGELFF.

This rearrangement joins TRBV7-2 to TRBJ2-2; D gene unclear. V dropped 3 bases and J dropped 7 bases, with 12 bases sitting between them. Germline CDR1 SGHTA, CDR2 FQGNSA. This CDR3 region has 14 residues. The CDR3 DNA is TGTGCCAGCAGCTTTTGGGGTTTTAACGGGGAGCTGTTTTTT. This encodes CASSFWGFNGELFF.

The J gene is TRBJ1-1, the V gene TRBV19; weak D call: TRBD1 (5 bases). Trimming stripped 2 bases from V and 1 base from J, with 8 bases between. Germline-derived CDR1 and CDR2 are LNHDA and SQIVND (reference sequence). This CDR3 has 14 residues. The CDR3 DNA sequence: TGTGCCAGTAGTATACAGGGAGGGAACACTGAAGCTTTCTTT. This translates into CASSIQGGNTEAFF.

The chain joins TRBV5-4 to TRBJ2-1; D is perhaps TRBD2 (5 bases). The CDR3 is 13 amino acids. The V end lost 2 bases, the J end lost 6 bases, and 9 bases lay between the germline ends. CDR1 SGHNT and CDR2 YYREEE come from the germline V gene (reference sequence). The CDR3 DNA sequence: TGTGCCAGCAGCTTTATGGCGGGCAATGAGCAGTTCTTC. It encodes CASSFMAGNEQFF.

The chain couples TRBV7-3 to TRBJ2-6; D may be TRBD1 (6 bases). Per germline, CDR1 SGHTA and CDR2 FQGTGA. The CDR3 is made up of 16 amino acids. V was clipped by 5 bases and J by 2 bases, with 13 bases between them. In DNA form, the CDR3 reads TGTGCCAGCAGCGACGGACAGCCCACTGGGGCCAACGTCCTGACTTTC. It yields the protein CASSDGQPTGANVLTF.

This chain connects TRBV19 to TRBJ1-5; TRBD1 matches 10 bases. Germline CDR1 LNHDA, CDR2 SQIVND (reference sequence). Losses at the gene ends were 7 bases for V and 7 bases for J; bases not matched to a gene: 16. CDR3 length: 17 residues. CDR3 amino acids: CASTSGGDRGLGQPQHF. The DNA of the CDR3 is TGTGCCAGTACCTCAGGGGGGGACAGGGGCCTCGGGCAGCCCCAGCATTTT.

J is TRBJ2-3 and V is TRBV4-2, with D perhaps matching TRBD1 or TRBD2 (5 bases each). This CDR3 has 15 amino acids. Germline V gene lookup returns CDR1 LGHNA and CDR2 YNFKEQ. Trimming took 0 bases from V and 2 from J, leaving 9 bases between them. CDR3 protein: CASSQDWGPTDTQYF. The CDR3, as DNA: TGTGCCAGCAGCCAAGATTGGGGACCCACAGATACGCAGTATTTT.

The CDR3 protein is CASSIGQGLGDTEAFF. CDR3 in DNA: TGTGCCAGTAGTATAGGGCAGGGGCTTGGGGACACTGAAGCTTTCTTT. The chain joins TRBV19 to TRBJ1-1, with D maybe TRBD1 (6 bases). Trimming removed 1 base from V and 3 bases from J, with 15 bases in between. The germline V gene encodes CDR1 LNHDA and CDR2 SQIVND (reference sequence). The CDR3 sequence is 16 residues long.

The CDR3, as DNA: TGTGCCAGCGGGGCGGGAATGAACGAGCAGTACTTC. Amino acids: CASGAGMNEQYF. The V and J genes are TRBV6-6 and TRBJ2-7; tentative D call: TRBD2 (6 bases). V was shortened by 8 bases and J by 5 bases, with 13 bases between the two germline ends. Germline CDR1 reads MNHNY; CDR2 reads SVGAGI (reference sequence). This CDR3 is 12 amino acids long.

This clone was seen once. This chain uses TRBV4-2 with TRBJ2-1; 9 bases align to TRBD2. The CDR3 extends over 15 amino acids. CDR1 and CDR2 from the germline V gene are LGHNA and YNFKEQ. The V and J ends lost 3 bases and 8 bases, in that order; junction bases with no gene match: 8. CDR3 nucleotide sequence: TGTGCCAGCAGCCAGCGCGGGGGGGCCTCGGATGAGCAGTTCTTC. Its translation: CASSQRGGASDEQFF.

The V and J genes are TRBV6-5 and TRBJ1-5; no definite D call. The CDR3 length is 13 residues. V was clipped by 6 bases and J by 3 bases, with 9 bases between them. CDR1 is MNHEY and CDR2 is SVGAGI in the germline V gene. The CDR3 nucleotides are TGTGCCAGCAGAGGGTTTCCCAATCAGCCCCAGCATTTT. This translates into CASRGFPNQPQHF.

This rearrangement joins TRBV19 to TRBJ2-7, with TRBD2 matching over 12 bases. Germline V gives CDR1 LNHDA, CDR2 SQIVND (reference sequence). V lost 3 bases, J lost 3 bases, and 6 bases stayed unmatched. The CDR3 contains 16 residues. The CDR3 protein is CASSIELAGGRYEQYF. CDR3 nucleotide sequence: TGTGCCAGTAGTATCGAACTAGCGGGGGGCCGCTACGAGCAGTACTTC.

The V gene is TRBV7-9, the J gene TRBJ1-2; weak D call: TRBD1 (6 bases). The CDR3 length is 14 residues. In germline, CDR1 is SEHNR, CDR2 FQNEAQ (reference sequence). V lost 5 bases, J lost 3 bases, and 13 bases lay in between. The CDR3 spells CASSRTPGDYGYTF. The CDR3 coding sequence is TGTGCCAGCAGCCGGACCCCAGGGGACTATGGCTACACCTTC.